This note documents a single T cell receptor (beta chain) sequence. Its target antigen remains unknown. No clone much larger than this one lies a single base away; base qualities are absent. The CDR3 contains 18 residues, cysteine and phenylalanine counted. Only CDR3 DNA remains: 54 bases, in frame from the first base. The germline V gene encodes CDR1 LGHNA and CDR2 YNFKEQ. Trimming removed 0 bases from V and 3 bases from J; the gene matches leave 7 bases unexplained. The library was generated by the immunoSEQ multiplex PCR assay. Per the original workflow: To diagnose cytomegalovirus status from the catalog of TCR beta chain sequences, a statistical classification framework was built. The source is immuneACCESS, and TCRdb retained only in-frame sequences with V and J called. Part of the clones is not carried over; for the studies checked, unresolved V genes explain less than half of this, and the remainder is unexplained. The D gene and trimming were derived from the DNA, and the V and J assignments and clone size from that table. Counted in this sample were around 58,000 clones; approximately 90% of them appeared once. The biggest ten clones account for around 1.5% of the sample.

The donors were included in the validation cohort of approximately 120 subjects, a group kept apart from the roughly 670-subject first cohort. This entry belongs to a study of cytomegalovirus exposure and HLA in healthy donors listed by TCRdb under 2017. For the wider study: A later analysis indicated that the 120 or so validation repertoires were generated on the platform also employed for the approximately 700 repertoires of the first cohort. The study aimed to test whether cataloging public T cell receptors could reveal signatures of past pathogen exposure. To predict cytomegalovirus infection status, the study combined high-throughput TCR immunosequencing, statistical association of individual TCRs with disease status, and machine learning. A separate validation cohort of more than 100 different subjects was used in addition to the 666-subject first cohort. Results the study describes overall, beyond this receptor: The validation cohort had no HLA typing available for a later analysis, so co-occurrence within that cohort was assessed over all 120 or so repertoires. According to the authors, the approach could potentially be generalized to other disease states and immunological phenotypes. The classifier was reported to diagnose cytomegalovirus status with high specificity and sensitivity in both the original and validation cohorts. A few of the identified cytomegalovirus-associated TCR beta chains were confirmed in vitro to be specific for cytomegalovirus antigens. A later analysis found that TCRs clustered in the first cohort also tended to co-occur in the 120 validation repertoires, with approximately 94% of cluster scores above 0. While some public TCRs were present in many individuals, most TCR sequences turned up only very rarely across donors. In the study, around 150 TCR beta chains were listed as associated with cytomegalovirus.

Here the chain combines TRBV4-2 and TRBJ2-7; TRBD2 agrees with 14 junctional bases. Sequencing was carried out using PBMCs. This receptor was obtained from a woman between 18 and 29 years old in good health and CMV-seronegative. The CDR3 region reads CASSQDLRTSGGYYEQYF. The nucleotides read TGTGCCAGCAGCCAAGATCTGAGGACTAGCGGGGGGTACTACGAGCAGTACTTC.